The 25 T cell receptor beta chains in this list originate from one sample, sequenced in a study of beta chain features in type 1 diabetes listed by TCRdb under 2018. Library preparation employed the immunoSEQ multiplex PCR assay. The entire isolated RNA was reverse transcribed using the High Capacity cDNA Reverse Transcription Kit, and thus expressed TCRB transcripts were sequenced. Held by TCRdb, this immuneACCESS table contains in-frame sequences only and omits some clones. Under half of the omission traces to an unresolved V gene where checked; the cause of the rest is unknown. The sample table records fewer than 400,000 clones; around 7.6% of these occur just once. Jointly, the top ten make up more than 0.4% of the sample. The sequencing sample was made of central memory CD4+ T cells from blood. The origin of the receptors is a woman aged 18-29 years in good health.

There are a few counts of this clone. The chain carries TRBV28 and TRBJ1-2, with no clear D. This CDR3 has 15 amino acids. V was clipped by 7 bases and J by 0 bases, with 15 bases between them. Germline CDR1 and CDR2: MDHEN and SYDVKM. This CDR3 is CASKQFGRANYGYTF. The CDR3, as DNA: TGTGCCAGCAAGCAGTTTGGGAGGGCTAACTATGGCTACACCTTC.

This chain connects TRBV11-1 to TRBJ2-7; tentative D call: TRBD2 (6 bases). Trimming took 5 bases from V and 3 from J, leaving 8 bases between them. The CDR3 totals 12 residues. The germline gives CDR1 SGHAT, CDR2 FQDESV (reference sequence). This CDR3 reads CASSPGGYEQYF. The CDR3 bases are TGTGCCAGCAGCCCCGGGGGCTACGAGCAGTACTTC.

The table lists this clone with many counts. The rearrangement uses TRBV7-9 and TRBJ1-1; D gene unclear. This CDR3 contains 14 residues. The V gene lost 6 bases and the J gene lost 1 base, with 12 bases spanning the gap. The germline V gene encodes CDR1 SEHNR and CDR2 FQNEAQ (reference sequence). CDR3 sequence: CASRFPGRNTEAFF. DNA of the CDR3: TGTGCCAGCAGATTCCCCGGGAGGAACACTGAAGCTTTCTTT.

The chain employs TRBV13 and TRBJ1-2, with a tentative D call TRBD1 (6 bases). The germline V and J ends were trimmed by 1 base and 4 bases, with 16 bases remaining between them. CDR1 and CDR2 (germline): PRHDT, FYEKMQ (reference sequence). The length of the CDR3 is 16 residues. DNA for the CDR3: TGTGCCAGCAGCTTAGATCCGGGGGGCCTTGCCTATGGCTACACCTTC. Translation: CASSLDPGGLAYGYTF.

This clone was detected only a few times. This chain joins TRBV9 and TRBJ2-6; no clear D gene. The CDR3 runs 15 residues. Trimming stripped 0 bases from V and 3 bases from J, with 7 bases between. CDR1 and CDR2 (germline): SGDLS, YYNGEE. DNA of the CDR3: TGTGCCAGCAGCGTAGAAGGGTTTGGGGCCAACGTCCTGACTTTC. This encodes CASSVEGFGANVLTF.

This clone was recorded a few times. CDR3 protein: CASSYRTGDAPRENTEAFF. CDR3 bases: TGTGCCAGCAGCTACCGGACAGGGGACGCCCCTCGCGAGAACACTGAAGCTTTCTTT. The chain joins TRBV7-3 to TRBJ1-1, with 9 bases identical to TRBD1. Germline CDR1 SGHTA, CDR2 FQGTGA. This CDR3 comprises 19 residues. Trimming took 4 bases from V and 1 from J; bases not matched to a gene: 16.

The sample holds a few counts of this clone. The chain has TRBV6-1 and TRBJ2-2; D gene unclear. V shed 4 bases and J shed 1 base, with 7 bases lying between them. CDR3 length: 14 amino acids. Germline CDR1 MNHNS, CDR2 SASEGT. The CDR3 DNA sequence: TGTGCCAGCAGTGGTGCACGGAACACCGGGGAGCTGTTTTTT. This gives the protein CASSGARNTGELFF.

This clone has more than one count but fewer than ten. This chain links TRBV28 with TRBJ1-2; D not resolved. Germline values: CDR1 MDHEN, CDR2 SYDVKM. The germline V and J ends were trimmed by 2 bases and 3 bases, with 13 bases remaining between them. CDR3 length: 15 amino acids. The DNA of the CDR3 is TGTGCCAGCAGTTTACGAGCAACCCGGTACTATGGCTACACCTTC. Translated, it gives CASSLRATRYYGYTF.

The rearrangement uses TRBV10-3 and TRBJ2-3; D could derive from TRBD1 or TRBD2 (5 bases each). The CDR3 contains 11 residues. The germline V gene encodes CDR1 ENHRY and CDR2 SYGVKD. As DNA, the CDR3 is TGTGTCGTCGGGGCCGGGGTGACGCAGTATTTT. Encoded protein: CVVGAGVTQYF.

This clone was counted between two and nine times. This chain uses TRBV19 with TRBJ1-5, with D uncertain. V was pared by 3 bases and J by 4 bases, with 13 bases between. In germline, CDR1 is LNHDA, CDR2 SQIVND (reference sequence). CDR3 length: 15 residues. CDR3 in DNA: TGTGCCAGTAGTATCCTGGGAACGGATAATCAGCCCCAGCATTTT. Translated, it gives CASSILGTDNQPQHF.

In the case of this clone: The sample holds other DNA sequences that translate to the same CDR3. The V call is TRBV4-2, the J call TRBJ1-2; 7 bases align to TRBD1. V lost 5 bases, J lost 5 bases, and 5 bases stayed unmatched. CDR3 length: 13 amino acids. Looked up from germline, CDR1 is LGHNA and CDR2 is YNFKEQ. CDR3 protein: CASSSGTVYGYTF. Written as DNA, the CDR3 is TGTGCCAGCAGCTCCGGGACAGTTTATGGCTACACCTTC.

The chain carries TRBV5-1 and TRBJ1-1; the D is unclear. Trimming stripped 0 bases from V and 11 bases from J, with 14 bases between. The CDR3 is made up of 13 amino acids. Germline-derived CDR1 and CDR2 are SGHRS and YFSETQ. CDR3 in amino acids: CASSLDTLSRAFF. CDR3 bases: TGCGCCAGCAGCTTGGATACCCTGAGCCGGGCTTTCTTT.

This clone was observed a handful of times. The chain recombines TRBV21-1 with TRBJ1-1; the D call TRBD1 from the table was never checked on the DNA. TRBV21-1 is a listed pseudogene. CDR3 length equals 16 residues. This chain's CDR3 is CASSKAPHRGRTEAFF. The CDR3 coding sequence is TGTGCCAGCAGCAAAGCGCCGCACAGGGGGAGGACTGAAGCTTTCTTT.

This clone was recorded at least ten times. The chain links TRBV7-2 to TRBJ2-5; D is unresolved. The germline V and J ends were trimmed by 5 bases and 1 base, with 14 bases remaining between them. Per the germline V gene, CDR1 is SGHTA and CDR2 is FQGNSA. This CDR3 is built from 15 residues. CDR3 in DNA: TGTGCCAGCAGCAAGAGAGCCTCCTCCCAAGAGACCCAGTACTTC. Protein: CASSKRASSQETQYF.

This chain connects TRBV4-2 to TRBJ2-2, with 10 positions matching TRBD2. With V trimmed by 0 bases and J by 6 bases, 10 bases remained unmatched. The CDR3 consists of 18 residues. Germline V gives CDR1 LGHNA, CDR2 YNFKEQ. The CDR3, as DNA: TGTGCCAGCAGCCAAGAAACTCGTGCTAGCGGGAGCCCCGGGGAGCTGTTTTTT. It encodes CASSQETRASGSPGELFF.

This clone was counted many times. The chain joins TRBV7-3 to TRBJ2-1; 10 bases line up with TRBD2. The germline gives CDR1 SGHTA, CDR2 FQGTGA. CDR3 length: 15 amino acids. J lost 8 bases, V lost 5 bases, and 9 bases had no gene match. CDR3 sequence (DNA): TGTGCCAGCAGCCAAACTAGCGGGATTGGCGATGAGCAGTTCTTC. Its protein product is CASSQTSGIGDEQFF.

This clone has just a few counts. This sequence joins TRBV7-9 and TRBJ1-1, with D possibly being TRBD1 (5 bases). The germline V and J ends were trimmed by 5 bases and 0 bases, with 19 bases remaining between them. The CDR3 totals 17 residues. Germline loops: CDR1 SEHNR, CDR2 FQNEAQ (reference sequence). The CDR3 DNA reads as TGTGCCAGCAGCCGCTCATCGGGGCGGTCTATGAACACTGAAGCTTTCTTT. Protein: CASSRSSGRSMNTEAFF.

The CDR3 loop is CASSPEGGAEAFF. As DNA, the CDR3 is TGTGCCAGCTCACCTGAGGGTGGAGCTGAAGCTTTCTTT. The gene calls are TRBV18 and TRBJ1-1, with D unclear. V was clipped by 3 bases and J by 6 bases, with 11 bases between them. Germline V gene sequence: CDR1 KGHSH, CDR2 LQKENI. The CDR3 loop spans 13 amino acids.

This clone was picked up a small number of times. The genes are TRBV5-4 and TRBJ2-6; 10 nucleotides match TRBD2. Looked up from germline, CDR1 is SGHNT and CDR2 is YYREEE (reference sequence). V dropped 4 bases and J dropped 4; count of bases not matched to a gene: 5. CDR3 length: 16 residues. The CDR3 DNA sequence: TGTGCCAGCAGCCGTCTAGCGGGAGTCGGGGCCAACGTCCTGACTTTC. Protein product: CASSRLAGVGANVLTF.

This clone occurred a few times. This chain uses TRBV5-1 with TRBJ2-2; D not certain. This CDR3 spans 15 amino acids. V lost 4 bases, J lost 0 bases, and 10 bases lay in between. Germline assignment: CDR1 SGHRS and CDR2 YFSETQ. The CDR3 protein is CASSPRHTNTGELFF. CDR3 DNA: TGCGCCAGCAGCCCACGACATACGAACACCGGGGAGCTGTTTTTT.

Concerning this clone: Other DNA sequences in this specimen translate into the identical CDR3. This chain connects TRBV7-2 to TRBJ2-5; 14 bases align to TRBD2. J was trimmed by 4 bases and V by 5 bases; bases with no gene match: 3. CDR3 size: 15 residues. Germline V CDR1 and CDR2: SGHTA, FQGNSA. The CDR3 sequence: CASSPGLAGVETQYF. DNA for the CDR3: TGTGCCAGCAGCCCGGGACTAGCGGGAGTAGAGACCCAGTACTTC. Full variable domain (rest looked up from reference TRBV7-2 and TRBJ2-5): GAGVSQSPSNKVTEKGKDVELRCDPISGHTALYWYRQSLGQGLEFLIYFQGNSAPDKSGLPSDRFSAERTGGSVSTLTIQRTQQEDSAVYLCASSPGLAGVETQYFGPGTRLLVL.

This clone appeared a few times. The CDR3 DNA is TGTGCCAGCTCACCATCGATTACAAGCTCCTACGAGCAGTACTTC. The encoded protein is CASSPSITSSYEQYF. This chain links TRBV18 with TRBJ2-7, with D uncertain. The V and J ends lost 2 bases and 0 bases respectively, with 11 bases between them. The CDR3 runs 15 residues. Germline V lookup: CDR1 KGHSH, CDR2 LQKENI.

Points on this clone: The identical CDR3 is also encoded by other nucleotide sequences in the sample. J is TRBJ2-7 and V is TRBV18; D not resolved. Looked up from germline, CDR1 is KGHSH and CDR2 is LQKENI. This CDR3 is built from 13 residues. V shed 6 bases and J shed 0 bases, with 9 bases lying between them. The CDR3 loop is CASSLGYSYEQYF. In DNA form, the CDR3 reads TGTGCCAGCTCCCTGGGGTACTCCTACGAGCAGTACTTC.

The rearrangement links TRBV6-5 to TRBJ2-7, with 9 bases matching TRBD2. The germline gives CDR1 MNHEY, CDR2 SVGAGI. The CDR3 contains 15 residues. Trimming cost V 3 bases and J 2 bases; bases outside gene matches: 5. The CDR3 reads CASSYATSGAYEQYF. The CDR3 nucleotides read TGTGCCAGCAGTTATGCGACTAGCGGAGCCTACGAGCAGTACTTC.

The chain combines TRBV28 with TRBJ1-2, with D perhaps matching TRBD1 (6 bases). Trimming removed 8 bases from V and 4 bases from J, with 11 bases in between. This CDR3 region has 12 residues. Germline CDR1 and CDR2: MDHEN and SYDVKM. CDR3 amino acids: CASGRGGYGYTF. The CDR3 nucleotides are TGTGCCAGCGGCAGGGGAGGCTATGGCTACACCTTC.